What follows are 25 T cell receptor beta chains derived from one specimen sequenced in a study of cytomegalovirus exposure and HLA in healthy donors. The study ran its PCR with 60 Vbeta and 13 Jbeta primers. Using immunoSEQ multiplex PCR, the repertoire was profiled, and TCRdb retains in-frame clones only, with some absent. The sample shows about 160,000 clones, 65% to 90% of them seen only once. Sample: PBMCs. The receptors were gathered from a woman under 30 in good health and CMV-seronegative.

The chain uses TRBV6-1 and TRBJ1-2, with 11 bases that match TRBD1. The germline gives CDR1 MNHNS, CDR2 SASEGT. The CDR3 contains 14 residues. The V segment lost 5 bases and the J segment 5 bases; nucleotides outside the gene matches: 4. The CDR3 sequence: CASSLGQGDYGYTF. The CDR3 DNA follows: TGTGCCAGCAGTCTGGGACAGGGGGATTATGGCTACACCTTC.

The CDR3 DNA is TGTGCCAGCAGCGTAGCGGGAACACGGGATACGCAGTATTTT. Its protein is CASSVAGTRDTQYF. V and J are TRBV9 and TRBJ2-3, with D maybe TRBD2 (5 bases). V dropped 0 bases and J dropped 6 bases, with 11 bases sitting between them. Germline loops: CDR1 SGDLS, CDR2 YYNGEE. This CDR3 has 14 residues.

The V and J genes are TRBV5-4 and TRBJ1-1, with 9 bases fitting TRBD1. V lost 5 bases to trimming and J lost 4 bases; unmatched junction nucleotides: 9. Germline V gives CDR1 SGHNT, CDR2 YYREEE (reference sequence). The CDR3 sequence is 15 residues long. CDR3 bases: TGTGCCAGCAGTGTCCCGGGACAGGGCTTCACTGAAGCTTTCTTT. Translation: CASSVPGQGFTEAFF. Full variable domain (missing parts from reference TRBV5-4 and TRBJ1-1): ETGVTQSPTHLIKTRGQQVTLRCSSQSGHNTVSWYQQALGQGPQFIFQYYREEENGRGNFPPRFSGLQFPNYSSELNVNALELDDSALYLCASSVPGQGFTEAFFGQGTRLTVV.

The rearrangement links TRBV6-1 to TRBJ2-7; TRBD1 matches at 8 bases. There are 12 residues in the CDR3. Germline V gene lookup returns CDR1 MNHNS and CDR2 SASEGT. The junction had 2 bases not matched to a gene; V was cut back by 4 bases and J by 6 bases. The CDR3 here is CASSGQGREQYF. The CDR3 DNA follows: TGTGCCAGCAGTGGACAGGGGCGCGAGCAGTACTTC.

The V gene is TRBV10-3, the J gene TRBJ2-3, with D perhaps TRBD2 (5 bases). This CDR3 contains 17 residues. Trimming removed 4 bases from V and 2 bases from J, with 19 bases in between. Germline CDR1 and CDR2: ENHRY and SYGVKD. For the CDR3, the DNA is TGTGCCATCAGTGGTGAGAGGGCCGGGCCAAACACAGATACGCAGTATTTT. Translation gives CAISGERAGPNTDTQYF.

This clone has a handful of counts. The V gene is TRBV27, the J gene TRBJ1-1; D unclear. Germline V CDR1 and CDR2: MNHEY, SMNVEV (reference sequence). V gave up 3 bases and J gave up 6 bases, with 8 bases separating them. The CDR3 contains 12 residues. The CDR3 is CASSFPSAEAFF. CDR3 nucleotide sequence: TGTGCCAGCAGTTTCCCTAGTGCTGAAGCTTTCTTT.

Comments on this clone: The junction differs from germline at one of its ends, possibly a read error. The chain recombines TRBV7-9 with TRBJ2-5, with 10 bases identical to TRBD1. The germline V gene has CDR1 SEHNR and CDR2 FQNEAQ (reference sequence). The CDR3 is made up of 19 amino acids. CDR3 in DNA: TGTTCCAGCAGCTTAGGATGGACAGGGGGGGGAAGGGTCCAAGAGACCCAGTACTTC. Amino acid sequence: CSSSLGWTGGGRVQETQYF.

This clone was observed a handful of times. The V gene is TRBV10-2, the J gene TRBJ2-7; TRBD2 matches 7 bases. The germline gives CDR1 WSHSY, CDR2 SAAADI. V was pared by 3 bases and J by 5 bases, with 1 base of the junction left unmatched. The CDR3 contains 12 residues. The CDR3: CASSDGGDEQYF. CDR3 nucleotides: TGCGCCAGCAGTGATGGGGGGGACGAGCAGTACTTC.

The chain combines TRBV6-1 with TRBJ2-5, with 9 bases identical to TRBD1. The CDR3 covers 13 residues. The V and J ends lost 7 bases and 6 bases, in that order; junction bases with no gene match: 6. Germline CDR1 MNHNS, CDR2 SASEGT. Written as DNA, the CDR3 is TGTGCCAGCACCGGACAGGGGAGGCAGACCCAGTACTTC. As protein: CASTGQGRQTQYF.

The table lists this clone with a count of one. DNA for the CDR3: TGCGCCAGCAGTAGCGACGCTGGACTAGCTGCCAACTACAATGAGCAGTTCTTC. This codes for CASSSDAGLAANYNEQFF. The chain couples TRBV23-1 to TRBJ2-1, with 8 bases that match TRBD2. TRBV23-1 is sorted into the ORF group, with uncertain function. V shed 5 bases, J shed 3 bases, and the junction held 15 bases outside the gene matches. CDR3 length: 18 amino acids.

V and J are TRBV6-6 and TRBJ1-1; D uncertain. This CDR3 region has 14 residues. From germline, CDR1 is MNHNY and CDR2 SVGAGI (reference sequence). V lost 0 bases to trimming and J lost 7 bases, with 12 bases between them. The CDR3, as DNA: TGTGCCAGCAGTTACTCGGAAGGCAGCGTTGAAGCTTTCTTT. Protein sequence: CASSYSEGSVEAFF.

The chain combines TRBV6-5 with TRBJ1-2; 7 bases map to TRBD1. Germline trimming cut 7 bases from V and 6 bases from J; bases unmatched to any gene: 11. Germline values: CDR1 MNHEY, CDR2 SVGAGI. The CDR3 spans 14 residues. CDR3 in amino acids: CASKKQGITNGYTF. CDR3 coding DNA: TGTGCCAGCAAGAAACAGGGGATAACTAATGGCTACACCTTC.

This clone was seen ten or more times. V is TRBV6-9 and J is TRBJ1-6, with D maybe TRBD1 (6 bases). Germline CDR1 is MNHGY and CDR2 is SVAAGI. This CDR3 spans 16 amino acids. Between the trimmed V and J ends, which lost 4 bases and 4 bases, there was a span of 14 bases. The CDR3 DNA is TGTGCCAGCAGTTCAACAGGGTGGGTTTATAATTCACCCCTCCACTTT. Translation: CASSSTGWVYNSPLHF.

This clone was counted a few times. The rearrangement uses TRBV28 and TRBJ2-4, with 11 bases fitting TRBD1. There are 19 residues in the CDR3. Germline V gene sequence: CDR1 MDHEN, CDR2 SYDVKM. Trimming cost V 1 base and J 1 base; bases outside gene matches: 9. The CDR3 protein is CASSLSRTGGAGAKNIQYF. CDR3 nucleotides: TGTGCCAGCAGTTTATCCCGGACAGGGGGCGCTGGGGCCAAAAACATTCAGTACTTC.

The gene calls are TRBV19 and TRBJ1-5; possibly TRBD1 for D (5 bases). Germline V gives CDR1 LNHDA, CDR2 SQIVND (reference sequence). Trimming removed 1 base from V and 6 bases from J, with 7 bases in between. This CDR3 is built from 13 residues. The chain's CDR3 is CASSIAGGQPQHF. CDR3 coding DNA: TGTGCCAGTAGTATAGCGGGGGGTCAGCCCCAGCATTTT.

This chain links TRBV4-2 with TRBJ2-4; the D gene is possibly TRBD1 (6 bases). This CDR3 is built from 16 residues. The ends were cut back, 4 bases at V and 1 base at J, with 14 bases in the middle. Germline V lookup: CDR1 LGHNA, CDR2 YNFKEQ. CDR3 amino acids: CASSPQGREAKNIQYF. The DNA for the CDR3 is TGTGCCAGCAGCCCACAGGGAAGAGAGGCCAAAAACATTCAGTACTTC.

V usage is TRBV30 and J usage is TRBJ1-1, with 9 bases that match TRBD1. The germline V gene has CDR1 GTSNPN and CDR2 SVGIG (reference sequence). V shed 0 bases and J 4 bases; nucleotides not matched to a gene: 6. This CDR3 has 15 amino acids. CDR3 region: CAWSVPKQGATEAFF. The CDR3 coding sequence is TGTGCCTGGAGTGTCCCCAAACAGGGGGCCACTGAAGCTTTCTTT. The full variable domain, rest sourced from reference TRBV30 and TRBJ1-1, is SQTIHQWPATLVQPVGSPLSLECTVEGTSNPNLYWYRQAAGRGLQLLFYSVGIGQISSEVPQNLSASRPQDRQFILSSKKLLLSDSGFYLCAWSVPKQGATEAFFGQGTRLTVV.

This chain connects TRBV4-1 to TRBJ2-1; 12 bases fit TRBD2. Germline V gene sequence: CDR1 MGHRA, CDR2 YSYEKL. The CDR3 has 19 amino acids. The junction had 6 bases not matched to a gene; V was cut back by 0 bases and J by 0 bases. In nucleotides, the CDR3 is TGCGCCAGCAGCCAAGATCCGACTAGCGGGGGCAGCTCCTACAATGAGCAGTTCTTC. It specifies CASSQDPTSGGSSYNEQFF.

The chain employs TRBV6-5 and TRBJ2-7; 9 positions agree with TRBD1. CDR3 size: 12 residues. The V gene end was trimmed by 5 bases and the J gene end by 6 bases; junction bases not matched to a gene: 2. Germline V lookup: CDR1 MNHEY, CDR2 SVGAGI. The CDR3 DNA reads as TGTGCCAGCAGTACAGGGGGCACCGAGCAGTACTTC. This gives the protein CASSTGGTEQYF.

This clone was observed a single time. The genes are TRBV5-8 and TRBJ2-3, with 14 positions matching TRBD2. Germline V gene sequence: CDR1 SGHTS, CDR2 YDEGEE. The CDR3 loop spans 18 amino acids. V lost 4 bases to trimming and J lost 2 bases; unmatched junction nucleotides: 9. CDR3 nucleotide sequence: TGTGCCAGCAGCGCACTAGGGACTAGCGGGGGATACACAGATACGCAGTATTTT. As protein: CASSALGTSGGYTDTQYF.

The CDR3 protein is CASSIRPDEKLFF. The CDR3 region has the DNA TGTGCCAGCAGCATCCGTCCAGATGAAAAACTGTTTTTT. The V and J genes are TRBV7-8 and TRBJ1-4; no firm D call. Germline CDR1 reads SGHVS; CDR2 reads FQNEAQ. Trimming cost V 5 bases and J 6 bases, with 10 bases left between them. The CDR3 extends over 13 amino acids.

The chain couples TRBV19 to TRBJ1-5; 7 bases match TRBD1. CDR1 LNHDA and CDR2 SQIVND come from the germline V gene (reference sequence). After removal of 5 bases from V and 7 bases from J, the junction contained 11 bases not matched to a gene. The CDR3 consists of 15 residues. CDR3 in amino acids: CASSADRAGSQPQHF. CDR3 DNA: TGTGCCAGTAGTGCAGACAGGGCGGGGAGCCAGCCCCAGCATTTT.

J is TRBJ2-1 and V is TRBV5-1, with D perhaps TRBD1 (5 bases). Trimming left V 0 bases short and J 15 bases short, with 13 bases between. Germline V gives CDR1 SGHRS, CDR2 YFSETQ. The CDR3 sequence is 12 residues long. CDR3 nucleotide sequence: TGCGCCAGCAGCTTGGCCGCCAGGGTGAGGTTCTTC. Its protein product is CASSLAARVRFF.

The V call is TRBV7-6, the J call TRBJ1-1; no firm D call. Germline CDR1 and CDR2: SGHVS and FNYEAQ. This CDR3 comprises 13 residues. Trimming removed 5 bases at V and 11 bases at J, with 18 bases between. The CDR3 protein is CASSPTESSDAFF. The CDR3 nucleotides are TGTGCCAGCAGCCCTACGGAGTCCAGTGACGCTTTCTTT.

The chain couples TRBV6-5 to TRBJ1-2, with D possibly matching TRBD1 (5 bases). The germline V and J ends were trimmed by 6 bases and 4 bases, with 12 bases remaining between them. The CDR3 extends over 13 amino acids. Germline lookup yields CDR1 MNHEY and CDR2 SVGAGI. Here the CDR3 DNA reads TGTGCCAGCAGGGCCAGGGCGATCTATGGCTACACCTTC. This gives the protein CASRARAIYGYTF.